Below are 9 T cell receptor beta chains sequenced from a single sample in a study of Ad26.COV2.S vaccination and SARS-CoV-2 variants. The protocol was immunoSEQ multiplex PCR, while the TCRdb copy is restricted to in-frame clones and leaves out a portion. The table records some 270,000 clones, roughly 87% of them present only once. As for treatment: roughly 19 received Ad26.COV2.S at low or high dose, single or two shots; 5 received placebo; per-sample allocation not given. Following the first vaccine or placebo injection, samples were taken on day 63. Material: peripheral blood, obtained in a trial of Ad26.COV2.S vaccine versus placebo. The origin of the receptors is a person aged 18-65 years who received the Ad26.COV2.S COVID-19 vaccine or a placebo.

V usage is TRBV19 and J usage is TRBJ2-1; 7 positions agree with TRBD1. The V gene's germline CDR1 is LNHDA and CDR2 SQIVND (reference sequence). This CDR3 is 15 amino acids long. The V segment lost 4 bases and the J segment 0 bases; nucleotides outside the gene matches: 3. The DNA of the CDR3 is TGTGCCAGTAGTACCGACAGGGTCTCCTACAATGAGCAGTTCTTC. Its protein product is CASSTDRVSYNEQFF.

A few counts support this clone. DNA for the CDR3: TGCAGCGTTGGTTATGGTCTTGTTGGGGGGAAGAGGGGGAACGAGCAGTACTTC. Translating gives CSVGYGLVGGKRGNEQYF. The V call is TRBV29-1, the J call TRBJ2-7, with D perhaps matching TRBD1 or TRBD2 (6 bases each). The germline V gene has CDR1 SQVTM and CDR2 ANQGSEA. This CDR3 contains 18 residues. Trimming removed 4 bases at V and 5 bases at J, with 30 bases between.

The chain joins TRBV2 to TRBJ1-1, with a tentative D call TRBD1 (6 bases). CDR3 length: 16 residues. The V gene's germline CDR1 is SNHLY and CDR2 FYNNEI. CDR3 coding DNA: TGTGCTGCCGAGGGTCCTCGGGGGGCGGGGAACACTGAAGCTTTCTTT. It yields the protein CAAEGPRGAGNTEAFF.

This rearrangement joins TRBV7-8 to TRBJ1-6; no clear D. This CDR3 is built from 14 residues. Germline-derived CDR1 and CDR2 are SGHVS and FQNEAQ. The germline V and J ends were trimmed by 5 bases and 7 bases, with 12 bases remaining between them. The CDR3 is CASSPPRGNSPLHF. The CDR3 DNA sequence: TGTGCCAGCAGCCCCCCACGTGGAAATTCACCCCTCCACTTT.

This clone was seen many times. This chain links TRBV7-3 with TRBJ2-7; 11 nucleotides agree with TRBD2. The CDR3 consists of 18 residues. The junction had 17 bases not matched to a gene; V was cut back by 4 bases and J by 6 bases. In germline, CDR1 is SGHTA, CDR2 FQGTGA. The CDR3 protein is CASSSTPGLAAKNSEQYV. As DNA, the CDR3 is TGTGCCAGCAGCTCAACTCCGGGACTAGCGGCCAAGAACAGCGAGCAGTACGTC.

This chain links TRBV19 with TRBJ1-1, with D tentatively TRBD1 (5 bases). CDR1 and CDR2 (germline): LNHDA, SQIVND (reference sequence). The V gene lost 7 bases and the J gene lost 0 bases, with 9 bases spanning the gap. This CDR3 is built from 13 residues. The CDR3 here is CASTGRMNTEAFF. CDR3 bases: TGTGCCAGTACGGGACGGATGAACACTGAAGCTTTCTTT. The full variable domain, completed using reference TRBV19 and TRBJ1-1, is DGGITQSPKYLFRKEGQNVTLSCEQNLNHDAMYWYRQDPGQGLRLIYYSQIVNDFQKGDIAEGYSVSREKKESFPLTVTSAQKNPTAFYLCASTGRMNTEAFFGQGTRLTVV.

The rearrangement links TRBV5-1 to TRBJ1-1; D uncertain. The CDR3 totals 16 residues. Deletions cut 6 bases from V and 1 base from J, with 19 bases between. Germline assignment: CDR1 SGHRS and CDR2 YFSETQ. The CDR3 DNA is TGCGCCAGCACCCCGCGGTGGACCCCAACGAACACTGAAGCTTTCTTT. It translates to CASTPRWTPTNTEAFF.

DNA of the CDR3: TGTGCCAGCAGTTACTCTCCGGGACAAGAATCACCCCTCCACTTT. Its protein product is CASSYSPGQESPLHF. The chain is built from TRBV6-5 and TRBJ1-6; tentatively, D is TRBD1 (6 bases). CDR1 MNHEY and CDR2 SVGAGI come from the germline V gene. The CDR3 runs to 15 residues. V gave up 0 bases and J gave up 10 bases, with 13 bases separating them.

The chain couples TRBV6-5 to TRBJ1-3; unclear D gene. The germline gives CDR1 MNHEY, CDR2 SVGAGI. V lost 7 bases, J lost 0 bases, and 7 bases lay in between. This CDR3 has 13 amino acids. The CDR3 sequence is CASKGDSGNTIYF. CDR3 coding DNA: TGTGCCAGCAAGGGTGACTCTGGAAACACCATATATTTT.